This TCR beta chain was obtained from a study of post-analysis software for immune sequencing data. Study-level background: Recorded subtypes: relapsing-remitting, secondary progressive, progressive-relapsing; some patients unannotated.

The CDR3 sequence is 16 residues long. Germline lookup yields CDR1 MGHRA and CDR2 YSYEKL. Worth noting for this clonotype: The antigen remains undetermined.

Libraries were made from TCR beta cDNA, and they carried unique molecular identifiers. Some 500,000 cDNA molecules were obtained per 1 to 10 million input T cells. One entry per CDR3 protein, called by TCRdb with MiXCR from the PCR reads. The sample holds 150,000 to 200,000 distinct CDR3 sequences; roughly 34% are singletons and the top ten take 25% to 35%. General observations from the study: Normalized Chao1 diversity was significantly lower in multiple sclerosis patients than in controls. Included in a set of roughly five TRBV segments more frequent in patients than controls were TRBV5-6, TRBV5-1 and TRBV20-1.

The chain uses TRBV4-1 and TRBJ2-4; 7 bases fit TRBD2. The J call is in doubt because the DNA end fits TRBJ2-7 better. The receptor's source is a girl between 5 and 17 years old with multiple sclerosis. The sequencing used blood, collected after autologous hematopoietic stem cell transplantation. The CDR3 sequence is CASSQGILRLANEQYF. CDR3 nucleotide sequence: TGCGCCAGCAGCCAAGGGATTCTGAGACTAGCAAACGAGCAGTACTTC.